The following is a T cell receptor beta chain sequence with its context. V was cut by 2 bases and J by 7 bases, with 14 bases left in between. There are 14 residues in the CDR3. This sample is part of a study of T cells in Graves' hyperthyroidism and ophthalmopathy. Regions amplified from RNA transcripts were the TCR beta CDR3 regions. HTBI primers were used for first-round RT-PCR of the TCR CDR3. From the multiplex PCR reads, TCRdb called clonotypes with MiXCR, one entry per CDR3 protein. This sample has around 500,000 distinct CDR3 sequences; approximately 15% occur once, and the top ten carry around a sixth.

The rearrangement links TRBV12-3 or TRBV12-4 to TRBJ1-2; TRBD1 is a possible D gene (6 bases). The sequence was obtained from a young woman with Graves' hyperthyroidism. The material sequenced was blood. As DNA, the CDR3 is TGTGCCAGCAGTTTATTGCTGGGGGGGCCTGGCTACACCTTC. Translated, it gives CASSLLLGGPGYTF.